These 23 T cell receptor beta chains originate from one sample sequenced in a study of human T cells and chemical hapten exposure. Time point meaning: pre-sensitization, week 0. The treatment was: therapeutic diphenylcyclopropenone sensitization with weekly scalp DPC. Sequencing started from total RNA isolated from unfractionated whole blood. TCRdb redid the calling of the RACE reads with MiXCR, one entry per CDR3 protein. There are tens of thousands of distinct CDR3 sequences in the sample; 10% to 15% occur only once, and around 1.9% lies in the top ten. The sample was whole blood, taken in connection with sensitization to the hapten diphenylcyclopropenone (DPC). The receptor set was obtained from a woman between 40 and 55 years old with alopecia areata. Some clones in this sample may be carry-over from other donors' samples.

This clonotype appeared a few times. CDR3 amino acids: CSARVTNQRGNTEAFF. The DNA of the CDR3 is TGCAGTGCTAGAGTAACTAATCAACGGGGGAACACTGAAGCTTTCTTT. The chain employs TRBV20-1 and TRBJ1-1; D is unclear. Germline V lookup: CDR1 DFQATT, CDR2 SNEGSKA (reference sequence). The CDR3 totals 16 residues. Trimming left V 1 base short and J 1 base short, with 16 bases between.

This clonotype has a handful of counts. This chain joins TRBV21-1 and TRBJ2-7; the table's D call, TRBD2, was not checked against the DNA. TRBV21-1 is listed as a pseudogene. This CDR3 has 18 amino acids. The CDR3 spells CASSGPLAGVNPTDEQYF. The CDR3 DNA sequence: TGTGCCAGCAGCGGACCCCTAGCGGGAGTAAATCCGACCGACGAGCAGTACTTC.

Many counts were recorded for this clonotype. V gene TRBV12-3 or TRBV12-4 combines with J gene TRBJ2-3; 8 bases map to TRBD2. After removal of 7 bases from V and 8 bases from J, the junction contained 17 bases not matched to a gene. The CDR3 runs to 16 residues. The CDR3 here is CASILGGARLSGTQYF. The CDR3 DNA sequence: TGTGCCAGCATCCTCGGGGGGGCCCGACTAAGCGGTACGCAGTATTTT.

This clonotype occurred many times. The chain has TRBV20-1 and TRBJ2-2; D not certain. The germline V gene has CDR1 DFQATT and CDR2 SNEGSKA (reference sequence). This CDR3 contains 16 residues. Trimming left V 2 bases short and J 4 bases short, with 17 bases between. The CDR3 DNA is TGCAGTGCTAGACCGCGGATCCGATCCCCCACCGGGGAGCTGTTTTTT. As protein: CSARPRIRSPTGELFF.

This clonotype was observed at least ten times. The rearrangement joins TRBV10-2 to TRBJ2-5; 9 nucleotides align to TRBD2. With 3 bases clipped from V and 4 bases from J, the junction kept 3 bases outside the gene matches. Germline CDR1 WSHSY, CDR2 SAAADI. This CDR3 has 14 amino acids. The CDR3, as DNA: TGCGCCAGCAGTGATGGGCGGGGGGGAGAGACCCAGTACTTC. Translating gives CASSDGRGGETQYF.

There are many counts of this clonotype. This chain links TRBV12-3 or TRBV12-4 with TRBJ1-5; D ambiguous. The CDR3 covers 13 residues. The V end was cut by 4 bases, the J end by 3 bases, with 7 bases between. As DNA, the CDR3 is TGTGCCAGCAGTTCTACTACCAATCAGCCCCAGCATTTT. Amino acid sequence: CASSSTTNQPQHF.

The chain is built from TRBV7-9 and TRBJ1-1, with unresolved D. CDR1 SEHNR and CDR2 FQNEAQ come from the germline V gene (reference sequence). The CDR3 loop spans 12 amino acids. The V gene lost 6 bases and the J gene lost 4 bases, with 9 bases spanning the gap. The CDR3 loop reads CASRPDRTEAFF. CDR3 DNA sequence: TGTGCCAGCAGACCGGACCGCACTGAAGCTTTCTTT.

The chain joins TRBV7-2 to TRBJ2-4; D remains unclear. The CDR3 totals 17 residues. V gave up 5 bases and J gave up 0 bases, with 17 bases separating them. Germline V gene lookup returns CDR1 SGHTA and CDR2 FQGNSA. The CDR3 sequence: CASSVTGQVLAKNIQYF. The CDR3 DNA reads as TGTGCCAGCAGCGTAACGGGTCAGGTTTTAGCCAAAAACATTCAGTACTTC.

This clonotype was counted at least ten times. The chain has TRBV12-3 or TRBV12-4 and TRBJ1-1; D unresolved. Between the trimmed V and J ends, which lost 3 bases and 10 bases, there was a span of 9 bases. The CDR3 covers 11 residues. The CDR3 region has the DNA TGTGCCAGCAGTTTCGAAGGTTTAGCTTTCTTT. Amino acid sequence: CASSFEGLAFF.

This clonotype has more than one count but fewer than ten. The V call is TRBV7-3, the J call TRBJ2-1, with D possibly being TRBD2 (5 bases). From germline, CDR1 is SGHTA and CDR2 FQGTGA. This CDR3 spans 13 amino acids. V lost 3 bases, J lost 7 bases, and 10 bases lay in between. The CDR3 coding sequence is TGTGCCAGCAGCTTCGGGGTGGAGAATGAGCAGTTCTTC. Its protein product is CASSFGVENEQFF. The full variable domain, with the rest looked up from reference TRBV7-3 and TRBJ2-1, is GAGVSQTPSNKVTEKGKYVELRCDPISGHTALYWYRQSLGQGPEFLIYFQGTGAADDSGLPNDRFFAVRPEGSVSTLKIQRTERGDSAVYLCASSFGVENEQFFGPGTRLTVL.

In its sample, this clonotype was seen many times. The rearrangement joins TRBV6-1 to TRBJ2-7; D gene unclear. CDR3 length: 12 residues. Germline CDR1 and CDR2: MNHNS and SASEGT. Trimming left V 6 bases short and J 1 base short, with 7 bases between. For the CDR3, the DNA is TGTGCCAGCAGCCAGAGATCCTACGAGCAGTACTTC. This gives the protein CASSQRSYEQYF.

This chain joins TRBV29-1 and TRBJ2-7, with unresolved D. This CDR3 spans 12 amino acids. V was trimmed by 3 bases and J by 3 bases, leaving 9 bases between them. CDR1 and CDR2 (germline): SQVTM, ANQGSEA. The CDR3 DNA sequence: TGCAGCGTTGAGACAAACAGCTACGAGCAGTACTTC. Amino acids: CSVETNSYEQYF.

This rearrangement joins TRBV20-1 to TRBJ1-5; D is unresolved. The CDR3 loop spans 12 amino acids. Germline V gene sequence: CDR1 DFQATT, CDR2 SNEGSKA (reference sequence). Trimming shortened V by 6 bases and J by 7 bases, and 13 bases separated the two germline ends. The CDR3 sequence: CSALRTRQPQHF. DNA for the CDR3: TGCAGTGCCCTCCGGACGAGACAGCCCCAGCATTTT.

The chain carries TRBV29-1 and TRBJ2-7; the match to TRBD1 covers 7 bases. The CDR3 extends over 12 amino acids. Germline CDR1 SQVTM, CDR2 ANQGSEA. Trimming at V came to 5 bases and at J to 4 bases, leaving 5 bases not matched to a gene. Here the CDR3 DNA reads TGCAGCGTTTCGGGACAGTCTTACGAGCAGTACTTC. Amino acid sequence: CSVSGQSYEQYF.

The rearrangement uses TRBV25-1 and TRBJ2-1; D gene unclear. The V gene lost 2 bases and the J gene lost 0 bases, with 8 bases spanning the gap. The germline gives CDR1 MGHDK, CDR2 SYGVNS. The CDR3 contains 15 residues. CDR3 residues: CASSEQASSYNEQFF. The CDR3 DNA is TGTGCCAGCAGTGAACAGGCGAGCTCCTACAATGAGCAGTTCTTC.

This clonotype was detected many times. The genes are TRBV29-1 and TRBJ2-2; 8 bases map to TRBD1. This CDR3 has 14 amino acids. CDR1 is SQVTM, CDR2 ANQGSEA, per germline. The J segment lost 3 bases and the V segment lost 5 bases, leaving 5 bases of the junction unmatched. The chain's CDR3 is CSVSGGWDTGELFF. The CDR3, as DNA: TGCAGCGTTTCAGGGGGCTGGGACACCGGGGAGCTGTTTTTT.

At least ten counts were recorded for this clonotype. This chain uses TRBV2 with TRBJ2-1; D is possibly TRBD2 (6 bases). The V gene's germline CDR1 is SNHLY and CDR2 FYNNEI. V gave up 4 bases and J gave up 7 bases, with 14 bases separating them. The CDR3 runs 14 residues. The CDR3 bases are TGTGCCAGCAGTGGGGGGGAATCCGCTAATGAGCAGTTCTTC. It translates to CASSGGESANEQFF. The full variable domain, completed using reference TRBV2 and TRBJ2-1, is EPEVTQTPSHQVTQMGQEVILRCVPISNHLYFYWYRQILGQKVEFLVSFYNNEISEKSEIFDDQFSVERPDGSNFTLKIRSTKLEDSAMYFCASSGGESANEQFFGPGTRLTVL.

There are many counts of this clonotype. The rearrangement uses TRBV7-8 and TRBJ2-5; TRBD2 agrees at 7 bases. Germline loops: CDR1 SGHVS, CDR2 FQNEAQ. This CDR3 contains 15 residues. Trimming cost V 0 bases and J 2 bases; bases outside gene matches: 3. This CDR3 is CASSLAASGQETQYF. The CDR3 nucleotides read TGTGCCAGCAGCTTAGCGGCTAGCGGACAAGAGACCCAGTACTTC.

This clonotype was seen only a few times. The chain couples TRBV7-2 to TRBJ1-1; D gene unclear. Germline-derived CDR1 and CDR2 are SGHTA and FQGNSA. Trimming removed 5 bases from V and 10 bases from J, with 8 bases in between. This CDR3 spans 10 amino acids. The CDR3 loop is CASSTLGAFF. The CDR3 DNA is TGTGCCAGCAGCACGTTAGGAGCTTTCTTT.

At least ten counts were recorded for this clonotype. CDR3 sequence (DNA): TGTGCCAGTTTAGGACCGCGGCATCAGCCCCAGCATTTT. It encodes CASLGPRHQPQHF. J is TRBJ1-5 and V is TRBV19; D gene ambiguous. V was pared by 8 bases and J by 5 bases, with 13 bases between. Germline values: CDR1 LNHDA, CDR2 SQIVND (reference sequence). The CDR3 length is 13 residues.

The chain carries TRBV7-9 and TRBJ2-7; possible D gene TRBD1, 6 bases. Germline loops: CDR1 SEHNR, CDR2 FQNEAQ (reference sequence). The V and J ends lost 4 bases and 2 bases respectively, with 15 bases between them. This CDR3 contains 15 residues. CDR3 nucleotides: TGTGCCAGCAGCTCGAACCCCGGGACACCCTACGAGCAGTACTTC. Translating it yields CASSSNPGTPYEQYF.

This clonotype was seen many times. The chain combines TRBV6-1 with TRBJ1-1; a possible D gene is TRBD1 (5 bases). The CDR3 consists of 15 residues. V was cut by 6 bases and J by 0 bases, with 14 bases left in between. Germline V gene data show CDR1 as MNHNS and CDR2 as SASEGT. CDR3 DNA: TGTGCCAGCAGGAGGGACGACAACATGAACACTGAAGCTTTCTTT. It specifies CASRRDDNMNTEAFF.

The chain recombines TRBV4-3 with TRBJ2-3; D remains unclear. The CDR3 runs 15 residues. In germline, CDR1 is LGHNA, CDR2 YSLEER. V lost 3 bases, J lost 4 bases, and 14 bases lay in between. The CDR3 sequence: CASSQYAQGSDTQYF. The CDR3 bases are TGCGCCAGCAGCCAGTACGCGCAAGGGTCAGATACGCAGTATTTT.